The entry below describes one T cell receptor (beta chain). Assay: immunoSEQ multiplex PCR; the TCRdb copy retains only in-frame clones and omits some. The data hold fewer than 250,000 clones, with approximately 87% observed a single time. These data originate in a study of blood T cell repertoires in COVID-19. Germline CDR1 is LNHDA and CDR2 is SQIVND (reference sequence). Trimming removed 6 bases from V and 4 bases from J; junction bases left unmatched: 3. The CDR3 loop spans 14 amino acids. The sample was peripheral blood. The genes are TRBV19 and TRBJ2-6; TRBD1 aligns across 7 bases. The sequence came from a woman between 45 and 65 years old with acute or convalescent COVID-19. The CDR3 sequence: CASRTGTGANVLTF. CDR3 bases: TGTGCCAGTAGGACAGGGACAGGGGCCAACGTCCTGACTTTC.